This TCR beta chain was sequenced during a study of blood T cell repertoires in COVID-19. About the study: Two negative PCRs, clearance, or symptom resolution were required of recovered Cohort 3 donors.

Germline V lookup: CDR1 SGHRS, CDR2 YFSETQ. CDR3 length equals 14 residues. The V and J ends lost 1 base and 5 bases, in that order; junction bases with no gene match: 5. Sequenced by immunoSEQ multiplex PCR; TCRdb stores in-frame clones only, minus some. The sample records 250,000 to 300,000 clones, 88% being singletons. The TCR sequence derives from a woman aged 60 to 75 in a cohort exposed to, infected with or recovered from COVID-19 (not recorded which). Input material: PBMCs or T cells enriched from blood (not recorded which). The chain is built from TRBV5-1 and TRBJ2-5; TRBD2 matches 7 bases. The CDR3 region has the DNA TGCGCCAGCAGCTTGCCCACTAGCGTTGAGACCCAGTACTTC. Its translation: CASSLPTSVETQYF.